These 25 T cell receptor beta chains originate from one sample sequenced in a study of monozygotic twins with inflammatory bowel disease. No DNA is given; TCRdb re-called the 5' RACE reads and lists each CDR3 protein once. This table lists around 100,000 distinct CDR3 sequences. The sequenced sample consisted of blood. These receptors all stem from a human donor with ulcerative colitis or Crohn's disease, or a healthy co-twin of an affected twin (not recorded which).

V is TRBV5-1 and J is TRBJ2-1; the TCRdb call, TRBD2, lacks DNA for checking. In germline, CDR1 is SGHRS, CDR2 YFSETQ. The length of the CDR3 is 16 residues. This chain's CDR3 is CASSLQAGLAYNEQFF.

The CDR3 region is CASSLQGGVYNSPLHF. The J gene is TRBJ1-6, the V gene TRBV7-9; TCRdb's assignment of TRBD1 cannot be checked, as there is no DNA. CDR1 and CDR2 from the germline V gene are SEHNR and FQNEAQ (reference sequence). This CDR3 region has 16 residues.

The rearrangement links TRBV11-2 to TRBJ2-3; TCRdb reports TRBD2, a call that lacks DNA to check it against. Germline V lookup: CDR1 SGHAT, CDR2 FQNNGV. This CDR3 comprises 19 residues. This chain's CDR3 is CASSRPPGLAGPSTDTQYF.

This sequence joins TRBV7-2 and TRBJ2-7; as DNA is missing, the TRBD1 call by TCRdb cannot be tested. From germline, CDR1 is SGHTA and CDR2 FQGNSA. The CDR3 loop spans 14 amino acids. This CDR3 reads CASSLVGQAYEQYF.

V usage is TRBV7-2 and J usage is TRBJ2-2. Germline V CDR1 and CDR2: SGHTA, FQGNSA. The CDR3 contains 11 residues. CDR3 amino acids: CASSDTGELFF.

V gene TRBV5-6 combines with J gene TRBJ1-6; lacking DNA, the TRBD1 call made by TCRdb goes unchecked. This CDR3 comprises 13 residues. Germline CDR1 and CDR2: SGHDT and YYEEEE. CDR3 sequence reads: CASSGDVNSPLHF.

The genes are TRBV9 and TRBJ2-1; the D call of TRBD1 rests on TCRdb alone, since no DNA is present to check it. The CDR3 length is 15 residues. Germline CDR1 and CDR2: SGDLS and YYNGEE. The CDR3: CASSVKQGAYNEQFF.

CDR3 loop: CSASSPSGPRGYTF. This chain uses TRBV20-1 with TRBJ1-2. Germline CDR1 reads DFQATT; CDR2 reads SNEGSKA (reference sequence). The CDR3 extends over 14 amino acids.

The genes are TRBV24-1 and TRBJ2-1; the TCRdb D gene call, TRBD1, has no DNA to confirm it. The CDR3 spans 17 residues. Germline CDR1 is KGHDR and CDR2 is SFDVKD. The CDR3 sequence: CATSHGDQDNSYNEQFF.

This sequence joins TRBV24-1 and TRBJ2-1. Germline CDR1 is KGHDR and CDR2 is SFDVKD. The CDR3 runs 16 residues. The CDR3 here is CATSPRRGAAYNEQFF.

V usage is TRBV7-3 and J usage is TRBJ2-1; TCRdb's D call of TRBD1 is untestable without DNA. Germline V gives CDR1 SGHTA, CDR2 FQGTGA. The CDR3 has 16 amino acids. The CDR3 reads CASSIPQGAGGNEQFF.

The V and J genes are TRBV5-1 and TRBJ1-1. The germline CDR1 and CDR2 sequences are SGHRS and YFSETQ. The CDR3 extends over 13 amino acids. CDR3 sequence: CASSLAENTEAFF.

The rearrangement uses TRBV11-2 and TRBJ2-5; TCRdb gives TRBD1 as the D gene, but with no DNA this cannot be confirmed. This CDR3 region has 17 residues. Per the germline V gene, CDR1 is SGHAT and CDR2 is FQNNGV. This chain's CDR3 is CASSLRSGTVSQETQYF.

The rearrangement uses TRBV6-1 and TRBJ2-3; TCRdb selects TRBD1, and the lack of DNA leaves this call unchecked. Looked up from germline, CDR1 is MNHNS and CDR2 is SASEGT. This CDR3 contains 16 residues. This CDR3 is CASSEVLGAFTDTQYF.

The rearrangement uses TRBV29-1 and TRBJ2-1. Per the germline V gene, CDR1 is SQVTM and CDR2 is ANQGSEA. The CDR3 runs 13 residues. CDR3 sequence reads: CSGGDVGWDEQFF.

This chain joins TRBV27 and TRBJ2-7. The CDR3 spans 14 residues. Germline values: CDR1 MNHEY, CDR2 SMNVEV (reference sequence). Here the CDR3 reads CASSSGSLSYEQYF.

The CDR3 sequence: CSVGGGVYEQYF. J is TRBJ2-7 and V is TRBV20-1; TCRdb designates TRBD1, a call that cannot be tested without DNA. The CDR3 runs to 12 residues. Germline CDR1 and CDR2: DFQATT and SNEGSKA (reference sequence).

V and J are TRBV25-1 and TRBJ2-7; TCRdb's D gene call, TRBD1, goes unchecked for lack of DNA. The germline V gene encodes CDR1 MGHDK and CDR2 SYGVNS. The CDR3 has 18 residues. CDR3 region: CASSGRDITWGITYEQYF.

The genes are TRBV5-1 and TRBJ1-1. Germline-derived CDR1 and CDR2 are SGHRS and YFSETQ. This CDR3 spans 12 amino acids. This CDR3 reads CASSLGENKAFF.

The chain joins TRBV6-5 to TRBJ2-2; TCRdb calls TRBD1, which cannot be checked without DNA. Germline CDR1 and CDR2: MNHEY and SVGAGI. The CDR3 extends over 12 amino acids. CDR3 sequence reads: CASARATGELFF.

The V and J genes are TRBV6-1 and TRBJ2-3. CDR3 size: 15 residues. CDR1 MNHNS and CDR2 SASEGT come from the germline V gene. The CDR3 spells CASGETRPRTDTQYF.

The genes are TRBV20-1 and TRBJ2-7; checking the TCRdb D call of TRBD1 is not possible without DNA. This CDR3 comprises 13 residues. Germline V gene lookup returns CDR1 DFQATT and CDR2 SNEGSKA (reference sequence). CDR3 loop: CSARGGGIHEQYF.

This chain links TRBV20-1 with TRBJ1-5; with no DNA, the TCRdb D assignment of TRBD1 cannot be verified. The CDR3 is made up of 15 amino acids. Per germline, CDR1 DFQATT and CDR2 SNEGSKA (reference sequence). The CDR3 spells CSARGTLRSNQPQHF.

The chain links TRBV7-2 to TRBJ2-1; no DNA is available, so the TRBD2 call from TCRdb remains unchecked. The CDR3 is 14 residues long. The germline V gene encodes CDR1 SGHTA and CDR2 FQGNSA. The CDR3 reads CASSLKVPLSEEFF.

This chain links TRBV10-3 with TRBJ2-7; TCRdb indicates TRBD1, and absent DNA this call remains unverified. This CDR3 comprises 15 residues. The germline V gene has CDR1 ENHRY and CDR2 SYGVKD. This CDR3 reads CAISGAALGSYEQYF.